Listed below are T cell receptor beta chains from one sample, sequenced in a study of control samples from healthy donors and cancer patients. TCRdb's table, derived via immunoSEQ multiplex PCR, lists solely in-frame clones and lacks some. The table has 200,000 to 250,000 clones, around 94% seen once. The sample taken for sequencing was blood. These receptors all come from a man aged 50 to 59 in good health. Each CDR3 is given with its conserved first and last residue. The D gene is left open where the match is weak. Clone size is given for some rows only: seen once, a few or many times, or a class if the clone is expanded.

CDR3nt: TGTGCCAGCAGCTTGACTAGCGGGGGGGCGCTTGAGCAGTTCTTC
CDR3aa: CASSLTSGGALEQFF
v_gene: TRBV11-3
d_gene: TRBD2
abundance: once
j_gene: TRBJ2-1
len: 15

CDR3nt: TGTGCCATCAGTGAGTCGCGAGGCGGCTACACCTTC
CDR3aa: CAISESRGGYTF
v_gene: TRBV10-3
d_gene: .
abundance: .
j_gene: TRBJ1-2
len: 12

CDR3nt: TGCGCCAGCAGCCCCCAGGGGGGGCGGTACAATGAGCAGTTCTTC
CDR3aa: CASSPQGGRYNEQFF
v_gene: TRBV5-1
d_gene: .
abundance: .
j_gene: TRBJ2-1
len: 15

CDR3nt: TGCGCCAGCAGCTTGGCCTTAACCCCCCCAGATACGCAGTATTTT
CDR3aa: CASSLALTPPDTQYF
v_gene: TRBV5-1
d_gene: .
abundance: .
j_gene: TRBJ2-3
len: 15

CDR3nt: TGTGCCAGCTCACCAGAGGTGGTTGAGCCCCAGCATTTT
CDR3aa: CASSPEVVEPQHF
v_gene: TRBV18
d_gene: .
abundance: .
j_gene: TRBJ1-5
len: 13

CDR3nt: TGTGCCAGCAGATTAAGGGACACAGGCTACACCTTC
CDR3aa: CASRLRDTGYTF
v_gene: TRBV28
d_gene: .
abundance: .
j_gene: TRBJ1-2
len: 12

CDR3nt: TGTGCCAGCAGTCGAGGGACGGCGTATGGCTACACCTTC
CDR3aa: CASSRGTAYGYTF
v_gene: TRBV7-9
d_gene: .
abundance: .
j_gene: TRBJ1-2
len: 13

CDR3nt: TGCGCCAGCAGCCAGGGACAGAATTATGGAAACACCATATATTTT
CDR3aa: CASSQGQNYGNTIYF
v_gene: TRBV5-1
d_gene: TRBD1
abundance: .
j_gene: TRBJ1-3
len: 15

CDR3nt: TGTGCCAGCAGCAACAGGACAGAAATGAGATATGGCTACACCTTC
CDR3aa: CASSNRTEMRYGYTF
v_gene: TRBV7-8
d_gene: .
abundance: .
j_gene: TRBJ1-2
len: 15

CDR3nt: TGTGCCAGCAGCCCTCGGGGTACAGGGGTGCGGGTACCCCTCCACTTT
CDR3aa: CASSPRGTGVRVPLHF
v_gene: TRBV7-9
d_gene: TRBD1
abundance: .
j_gene: TRBJ1-6
len: 16

CDR3nt: TGCGCCAGCAGCCTTGGACAGGGGAGCAATCAGCCCCAGCATTTT
CDR3aa: CASSLGQGSNQPQHF
v_gene: TRBV5-1
d_gene: TRBD1
abundance: few
j_gene: TRBJ1-5
len: 15

CDR3nt: TGTGCCAGCAGTATACCGGGACGCAATCAGCCCCAGCATTTT
CDR3aa: CASSIPGRNQPQHF
v_gene: TRBV27
d_gene: .
abundance: .
j_gene: TRBJ1-5
len: 14

CDR3nt: TGTGCCAGCAGCTTAGGGGACGGGAGCTCCTATAATTCACCCCTCCACTTT
CDR3aa: CASSLGDGSSYNSPLHF
v_gene: TRBV7-8
d_gene: .
abundance: .
j_gene: TRBJ1-6
len: 17

CDR3nt: TGTGCCAGCAGTTTGTCAAGTGGCTACACCTTC
CDR3aa: CASSLSSGYTF
v_gene: TRBV6-2/TRBV6-3
d_gene: .
abundance: .
j_gene: TRBJ1-2
len: 11

CDR3nt: TGTGCCAGCAGCCAAGAGGGATATGGCTACACCTTC
CDR3aa: CASSQEGYGYTF
v_gene: TRBV4-2
d_gene: .
abundance: .
j_gene: TRBJ1-2
len: 12

CDR3nt: TGTGCCAGCAGCTTAAGTAGCAGGGGGGTTGTTGGAAACATTCAGTACTTC
CDR3aa: CASSLSSRGVVGNIQYF
v_gene: TRBV11-2
d_gene: .
abundance: .
j_gene: TRBJ2-4
len: 17

CDR3nt: TGCGCCAGCAGCTTTGGTGGGGGCATGACTGAAGCTTTCTTT
CDR3aa: CASSFGGGMTEAFF
v_gene: TRBV5-1
d_gene: .
abundance: .
j_gene: TRBJ1-1
len: 14